Sequencing of this TCR beta chain was carried out in a study of blood T cell repertoires in COVID-19. Profiling relied on immunoSEQ multiplex PCR, and the TCRdb table lists in-frame clones only, not all of them. Among under 200,000 clones listed, around 83% were seen once. The ends lost 0 bases at V and 1 base at J; junction bases unmatched: 6. Germline values: CDR1 SGHDT, CDR2 YYEEEE. This CDR3 spans 16 amino acids. Specimen: peripheral blood. V gene TRBV5-6 combines with J gene TRBJ1-1; 7 bases are a match to TRBD1. This clonotype originated in a man in his late teens or twenties with acute or convalescent COVID-19. CDR3 amino acids: CASSLAVQGSNTEAFF. The CDR3 region has the DNA TGTGCCAGCAGCTTGGCTGTACAGGGGTCGAACACTGAAGCTTTCTTT.